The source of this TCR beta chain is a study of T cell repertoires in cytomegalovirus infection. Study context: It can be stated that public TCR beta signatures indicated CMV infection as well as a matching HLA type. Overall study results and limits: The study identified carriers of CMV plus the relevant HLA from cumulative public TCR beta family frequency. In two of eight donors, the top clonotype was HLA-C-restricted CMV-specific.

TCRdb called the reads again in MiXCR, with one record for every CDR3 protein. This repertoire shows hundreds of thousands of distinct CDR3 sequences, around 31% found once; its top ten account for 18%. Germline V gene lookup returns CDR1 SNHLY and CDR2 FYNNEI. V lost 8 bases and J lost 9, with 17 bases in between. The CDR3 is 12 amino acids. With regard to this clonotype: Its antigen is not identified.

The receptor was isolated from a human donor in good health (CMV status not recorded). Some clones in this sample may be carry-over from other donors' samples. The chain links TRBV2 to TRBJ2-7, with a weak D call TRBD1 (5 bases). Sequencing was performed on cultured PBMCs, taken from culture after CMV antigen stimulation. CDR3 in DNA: TGTGCCAGCTCATACCCCCCACAGGTGCAGTACTTC. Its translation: CASSYPPQVQYF.